Each of the 21 T cell receptor beta chains below was sequenced from the same sample in a study of beta chain features in type 1 diabetes. Overall study findings and caveats: Moderate but significant shortening of TCRB CDR3s was recorded in all four CD4+ subsets from Type 1 diabetes patients.

cDNA synthesis used the whole RNA isolate, giving expressed TCRB sequences. Sequencing used immunoSEQ multiplex PCR; TCRdb keeps in-frame clones, though not all of them. Seen here are roughly 400,000 clones, roughly a tenth observed once, and the top ten hold about 0.64%. No antigen is known for these receptors. Sequencing input: central memory CD4+ T cells from blood. These receptors were obtained from a young man with type 1 diabetes.

In this sample, this clone turned up a few times. The chain recombines TRBV27 with TRBJ2-7, with D perhaps matching TRBD1 (6 bases). Deletions cut 3 bases from V and 3 bases from J, with 15 bases between. This CDR3 is 15 amino acids long. Looked up from germline, CDR1 is MNHEY and CDR2 is SMNVEV (reference sequence). CDR3 coding DNA: TGTGCCAGCAGTTTTCGTCCAGGGGAAAGCTACGAGCAGTACTTC. This gives the protein CASSFRPGESYEQYF.

J is TRBJ2-3 and V is TRBV19, with D unresolved. This CDR3 is built from 15 residues. Trimming took 0 bases from V and 5 from J, leaving 12 bases between them. Germline CDR1 LNHDA, CDR2 SQIVND (reference sequence). Written as DNA, the CDR3 is TGTGCCAGTAGTATAGAGGCGTCTCGGCTAGATACGCAGTATTTT. Translating gives CASSIEASRLDTQYF.

This clone was detected only a few times. The chain uses TRBV27 and TRBJ1-2; no clear D. The CDR3 has 13 amino acids. CDR1 and CDR2 (germline): MNHEY, SMNVEV (reference sequence). Trimming pared 4 bases from V and 1 base from J, leaving 7 bases between. The CDR3 DNA sequence: TGTGCCAGCAGTTCCTCCTTTAACTATGGCTACACCTTC. Translation gives CASSSSFNYGYTF.

This clone turned up a few times. The CDR3 nucleotides read TGTGCCAGCAGCTCCACCACCGTTGGTACAGGTAGCACAGATACGCAGTATTTT. This gives the protein CASSSTTVGTGSTDTQYF. The chain has TRBV13 and TRBJ2-3; perhaps TRBD1 as D (5 bases). The V gene lost 4 bases and the J gene lost 0 bases, with 20 bases spanning the gap. Germline-derived CDR1 and CDR2 are PRHDT and FYEKMQ (reference sequence). The CDR3 spans 18 residues. Using reference TRBV13 and TRBJ2-3 for the parts outside the CDR3, the full variable domain is AAGVIQSPRHLIKEKRETATLKCYPIPRHDTVYWYQQGPGQDPQFLISFYEKMQSDKGSIPDRFSAQQFSDYHSELNMSSLELGDSALYFCASSSTTVGTGSTDTQYFGPGTRLTVL.

The table lists this clone with a few counts. V gene TRBV2 combines with J gene TRBJ2-4; 11 bases line up with TRBD2. The germline V gene encodes CDR1 SNHLY and CDR2 FYNNEI. The V and J ends lost 6 bases and 9 bases, in that order; junction bases with no gene match: 10. This CDR3 spans 15 amino acids. CDR3 in DNA: TGTGCCAGCAGCCCTATCATAGCGGGAGGGGGCATTCAGTACTTC. Translating gives CASSPIIAGGGIQYF.

V and J are TRBV5-1 and TRBJ2-3; possible D gene TRBD2, 6 bases. This CDR3 region has 17 residues. In germline, CDR1 is SGHRS, CDR2 YFSETQ. V lost 0 bases, J lost 2 bases, and 16 bases lay in between. CDR3 residues: CASSLAGLADYTDTQYF. CDR3 in DNA: TGCGCCAGCAGCTTGGCCGGGTTAGCGGATTACACAGATACGCAGTATTTT.

This chain links TRBV27 with TRBJ1-1; D is ambiguous. Germline CDR1 is MNHEY and CDR2 is SMNVEV (reference sequence). The CDR3 has 15 amino acids. V shed 7 bases and J shed 1 base, with 16 bases lying between them. The CDR3 loop is CASTGGSRTNTEAFF. The CDR3 DNA reads as TGTGCCAGCACCGGAGGGAGCAGAACGAACACTGAAGCTTTCTTT.

The sample holds a few counts of this clone. The rearrangement uses TRBV19 and TRBJ1-5, with D hard to call. Germline V gives CDR1 LNHDA, CDR2 SQIVND (reference sequence). V was cut by 5 bases and J by 7 bases, with 15 bases left in between. The CDR3 consists of 14 residues. DNA of the CDR3: TGTGCCAGTAGTCCATCAAATGTAGGACAGCCCCAGCATTTT. Its protein product is CASSPSNVGQPQHF.

This clone was counted between two and nine times. V gene TRBV7-2 combines with J gene TRBJ2-2; 8 bases map to TRBD1. CDR1 and CDR2 (germline): SGHTA, FQGNSA. The CDR3 runs 18 residues. Losses at the gene ends were 5 bases for V and 3 bases for J; bases not matched to a gene: 14. The CDR3: CASSARRGRGRDTGELFF. In nucleotides, the CDR3 is TGTGCCAGCAGCGCCCGGCGGGGCAGGGGGCGCGACACCGGGGAGCTGTTTTTT.

This clone was seen only a few times. This same CDR3 is encoded by further DNA sequences in the sample. This chain uses TRBV7-9 with TRBJ2-7; the D gene is possibly TRBD2 (7 bases). The V end lost 5 bases, the J end lost 2 bases, and 22 bases lay between the germline ends. CDR1 and CDR2 from the germline V gene are SEHNR and FQNEAQ (reference sequence). The CDR3 length is 17 residues. The CDR3: CASSGRTRAGAAYEQYF. The CDR3, as DNA: TGTGCCAGCAGCGGGCGGACCCGGGCGGGGGCTGCCTACGAGCAGTACTTC.

A few counts support this clone. This sequence joins TRBV28 and TRBJ2-1; D might be TRBD2 (6 bases). CDR3 length: 18 residues. Trimming shortened V by 5 bases and J by 0 bases, and 20 bases separated the two germline ends. In germline, CDR1 is MDHEN, CDR2 SYDVKM. Written as DNA, the CDR3 is TGTGCCAGCAGTCCCCCGTTAGTTAGCGGCAACTCCTACAATGAGCAGTTCTTC. Translated: CASSPPLVSGNSYNEQFF. The entire variable domain, with the rest obtained from reference TRBV28 and TRBJ2-1, is as follows: DVKVTQSSRYLVKRTGEKVFLECVQDMDHENMFWYRQDPGLGLRLIYFSYDVKMKEKGDIPEGYSVSREKKERFSLILESASTNQTSMYLCASSPPLVSGNSYNEQFFGPGTRLTVL.

The rearrangement links TRBV2 to TRBJ2-5, with 11 nucleotides matching TRBD2. Near its end, the DNA agrees better with TRBJ2-7, so the J call may be wrong. Germline V gene data show CDR1 as SNHLY and CDR2 as FYNNEI. The CDR3 runs to 16 residues. This chain's CDR3 is CASSEELAGANYEQYF. The DNA for the CDR3 is TGTGCCAGCAGTGAAGAACTAGCGGGAGCCAACTACGAGCAGTACTTC.

This clone was found many times. The rearrangement uses TRBV10-3 and TRBJ2-6; 12 bases are a match to TRBD1. The CDR3 covers 16 residues. V dropped 11 bases and J dropped 1; count of bases not matched to a gene: 6. Germline CDR1 ENHRY, CDR2 SYGVKD. Here the CDR3 reads CASRDRGLSGANVLTF. The CDR3 bases are TGTGCCTCCCGGGACAGGGGGCTTTCTGGGGCCAACGTCCTGACTTTC.

This clone was detected only a few times. The chain recombines TRBV5-4 with TRBJ2-5, with a weak D call TRBD1 (7 bases). Per the germline V gene, CDR1 is SGHNT and CDR2 is YYREEE (reference sequence). This CDR3 comprises 14 residues. Trimming removed 4 bases at V and 5 bases at J, with 15 bases between. The CDR3 bases are TGTGCCAGCAGCCCCCAGGGGGGTGGCGAGACCCAGTACTTC. This gives the protein CASSPQGGGETQYF. Full variable domain (rest looked up from reference TRBV5-4 and TRBJ2-5): ETGVTQSPTHLIKTRGQQVTLRCSSQSGHNTVSWYQQALGQGPQFIFQYYREEENGRGNFPPRFSGLQFPNYSSELNVNALELDDSALYLCASSPQGGGETQYFGPGTRLLVL.

V is TRBV6-6 and J is TRBJ1-5, with TRBD1 matching over 8 bases. The CDR3 loop spans 15 amino acids. V lost 6 bases to trimming and J lost 0 bases; unmatched junction nucleotides: 4. Germline assignment: CDR1 MNHNY and CDR2 SVGAGI (reference sequence). This chain's CDR3 is CASRRQGNSNQPQHF. The CDR3 DNA sequence: TGTGCCAGCAGGCGACAGGGGAATAGCAATCAGCCCCAGCATTTT.

This chain's CDR3 is CAWRGNTDTQYF. CDR3 nucleotide sequence: TGTGCCTGGAGGGGGAACACAGATACGCAGTATTTT. This chain uses TRBV30 with TRBJ2-3; D remains ambiguous. Trimming shortened V by 3 bases and J by 2 bases, and 6 bases separated the two germline ends. The CDR3 has 12 residues. Germline-derived CDR1 and CDR2 are GTSNPN and SVGIG (reference sequence).

This clone was counted between two and nine times. The chain combines TRBV7-3 with TRBJ2-7, with a possible D match to TRBD2 (5 bases). The CDR3 length is 12 residues. Trimming left V 6 bases short and J 0 bases short, with 6 bases between. Germline values: CDR1 SGHTA, CDR2 FQGTGA. This chain's CDR3 is CASRRDSYEQYF. The CDR3 DNA follows: TGTGCCAGCAGACGGGACTCCTACGAGCAGTACTTC.

This clone was detected a few times. This same CDR3 is encoded by further DNA sequences in the sample. The chain employs TRBV7-2 and TRBJ2-7; the D gene could be TRBD1 or TRBD2 (6 bases each). V lost 2 bases, J lost 3 bases, and 11 bases lay in between. Per the germline V gene, CDR1 is SGHTA and CDR2 is FQGNSA. The CDR3 sequence is 14 residues long. The CDR3 loop is CASSLSGAGYEQYF. The DNA of the CDR3 is TGTGCCAGCAGCTTATCGGGGGCGGGCTACGAGCAGTACTTC.

The chain carries TRBV7-6 and TRBJ2-3; unclear D gene. Germline V gene data show CDR1 as SGHVS and CDR2 as FNYEAQ. This CDR3 spans 12 amino acids. Trimming stripped 1 base from V and 13 bases from J, with 12 bases between. The CDR3 region has the DNA TGTGCCAGCAGCTTAGTCGGTAGGGAAAAGTATTTT. Protein product: CASSLVGREKYF.

This chain joins TRBV27 and TRBJ2-7, with 8 bases matching TRBD1. Germline V gene data show CDR1 as MNHEY and CDR2 as SMNVEV (reference sequence). J was trimmed by 0 bases and V by 6 bases; bases with no gene match: 7. This CDR3 region has 15 residues. CDR3 protein: CASSPTGQASYEQYF. The CDR3 region has the DNA TGTGCCAGCAGCCCAACGGGACAGGCCTCCTACGAGCAGTACTTC.

This clone was found a few times. The chain joins TRBV28 to TRBJ1-5; D is unclear. Deletions cut 5 bases from V and 3 bases from J, with 14 bases between. The V gene's germline CDR1 is MDHEN and CDR2 SYDVKM. There are 15 residues in the CDR3. This CDR3 is CASSPRGRLNQPQHF. In DNA form, the CDR3 reads TGTGCCAGCAGTCCCCGAGGGCGGCTCAATCAGCCCCAGCATTTT.